Shown below are 4 T cell receptor beta chains from a single sample sequenced in a study of early T cells in non-severe SARS-CoV-2 infection (dated by TCRdb to about 2021). Libraries were built with 5' RACE. The sequencing machine was a NextSeq 500. The public reads were reprocessed in TCRdb via fastp at Q25 and MiXCR, keeping in-frame beta chains. For every CDR3 protein sequence, its rows merge into one entry that carries the most common genes and DNA. The sample includes over 90,000 distinct CDR3 sequences, with about an eighth observed a single time. The ten largest clones capture about 5.7% of the sample. What was sequenced was whole blood. The source is an adult who was a healthcare worker with PCR-confirmed SARS-CoV-2 infection or an uninfected control (not recorded which).

This clonotype was observed at least ten times. This chain connects TRBV7-8 to TRBJ2-3, with 10 bases fitting TRBD2. Germline CDR1 reads SGHVS; CDR2 reads FQNEAQ. The ends lost 4 bases at V and 7 bases at J; junction bases unmatched: 11. The CDR3 is 16 amino acids. The CDR3 DNA sequence: TGTGCCAGCAGCTCGCTAGCGGGAGAAGCACCCCATACGCAGTATTTT. Its protein product is CASSSLAGEAPHTQYF. The entire variable domain, with the rest obtained from reference TRBV7-8 and TRBJ2-3, is as follows: GAGVSQSPRYKVAKRGQDVALRCDPISGHVSLFWYQQALGQGPEFLTYFQNEAQLDKSGLPSDRFFAERPEGSVSTLKIQRTQQEDSAVYLCASSSLAGEAPHTQYFGPGTRLTVL.

This clonotype was detected many times. The chain joins TRBV20-1 to TRBJ2-1; weak D call: TRBD2 (6 bases). V was shortened by 6 bases and J by 3 bases, with 18 bases between the two germline ends. The germline V gene encodes CDR1 DFQATT and CDR2 SNEGSKA (reference sequence). The CDR3 spans 15 residues. DNA for the CDR3: TGCAGTGCCTTGACCCTAGCGAGAGGCTACAATGAGCAGTTCTTC. It codes for CSALTLARGYNEQFF.

This clonotype was observed many times. The rearrangement links TRBV6-1 to TRBJ2-7, with D possibly TRBD1 on 6 matching bases. V gave up 7 bases and J gave up 2 bases, with 18 bases separating them. Germline V gene lookup returns CDR1 MNHNS and CDR2 SASEGT. The CDR3 sequence is 15 residues long. CDR3 sequence: CASTLKQGSAYEQYF. CDR3 sequence (DNA): TGTGCCAGCACCCTGAAACAGGGATCGGCCTACGAGCAGTACTTC.

This clonotype showed up just a few times. With a much larger clone just one base away, this may be a read error. This chain uses TRBV2 with TRBJ2-1; possibly TRBD1 or TRBD2 for D (5 bases each). Germline V gene lookup returns CDR1 SNHLY and CDR2 FYNNEI. This CDR3 is built from 15 residues. Deletions cut 5 bases from V and 6 bases from J, with 17 bases between. CDR3 DNA sequence: TGTGCCAGCAGTCAAGAGAGGGGATACGGCAATGAGCAGTTCTTC. Its translation: CASSQERGYGNEQFF.